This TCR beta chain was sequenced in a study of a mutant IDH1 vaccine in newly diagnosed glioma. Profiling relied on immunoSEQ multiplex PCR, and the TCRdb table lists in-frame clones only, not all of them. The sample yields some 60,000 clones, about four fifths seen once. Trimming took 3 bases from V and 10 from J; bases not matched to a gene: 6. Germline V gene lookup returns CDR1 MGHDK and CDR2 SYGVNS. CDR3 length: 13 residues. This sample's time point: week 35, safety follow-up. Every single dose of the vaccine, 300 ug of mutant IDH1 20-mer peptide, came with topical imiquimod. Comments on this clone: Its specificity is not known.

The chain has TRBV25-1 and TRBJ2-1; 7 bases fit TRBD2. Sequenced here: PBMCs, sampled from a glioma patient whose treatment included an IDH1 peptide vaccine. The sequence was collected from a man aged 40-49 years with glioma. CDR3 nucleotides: TGTGCCAGCAGTGACCTCCTCGGGGGGGAGCAGTTCTTC. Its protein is CASSDLLGGEQFF. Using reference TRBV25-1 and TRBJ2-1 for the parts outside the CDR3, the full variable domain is EADIYQTPRYLVIGTGKKITLECSQTMGHDKMYWYQQDPGMELHLIHYSYGVNSTEKGDLSSESTVSRIRTEHFPLTLESARPSHTSQYLCASSDLLGGEQFFGPGTRLTVL.